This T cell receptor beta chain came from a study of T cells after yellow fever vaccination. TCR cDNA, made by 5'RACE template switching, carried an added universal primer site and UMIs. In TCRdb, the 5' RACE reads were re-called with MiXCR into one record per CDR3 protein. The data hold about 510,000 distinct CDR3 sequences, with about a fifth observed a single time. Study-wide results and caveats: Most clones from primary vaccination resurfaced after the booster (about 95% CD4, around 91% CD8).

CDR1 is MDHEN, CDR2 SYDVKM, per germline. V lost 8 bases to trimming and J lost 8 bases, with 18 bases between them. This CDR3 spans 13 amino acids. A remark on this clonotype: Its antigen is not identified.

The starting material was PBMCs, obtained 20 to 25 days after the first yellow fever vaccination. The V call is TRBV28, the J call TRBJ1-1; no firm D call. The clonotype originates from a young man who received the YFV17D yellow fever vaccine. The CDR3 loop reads CASQNTNLYEAFF. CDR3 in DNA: TGTGCCAGCCAAAATACCAATCTTTACGAAGCTTTCTTT.